Below, 18 T cell receptor beta chains from the same sample are listed, as sequenced in a study of technical replicates of blood from a handful of donors. Produced via immunoSEQ multiplex PCR; TCRdb's table is partial and in-frame only. The table lists around 80,000 clones, roughly 94% of them singletons, with roughly 0.38% in the top ten. Sequenced input: T cells isolated from PBMCs. The receptors shown here come from a human donor in good health.

This chain uses TRBV28 with TRBJ1-1, with 8 bases identical to TRBD1. CDR1 and CDR2 (germline): MDHEN, SYDVKM. The CDR3 extends over 14 amino acids. The J segment lost 3 bases and the V segment lost 4 bases, leaving 4 bases of the junction unmatched. The CDR3, as DNA: TGTGCCAGCAGTTACGCAGGGGGCGACACTGAAGCTTTCTTT. As protein: CASSYAGGDTEAFF.

The chain couples TRBV11-2 to TRBJ1-3, with 8 bases fitting TRBD1. The CDR3 runs to 13 residues. Germline V gene data show CDR1 as SGHAT and CDR2 as FQNNGV. Losses at the gene ends were 8 bases for V and 4 bases for J; bases not matched to a gene: 4. This chain's CDR3 is CASGRTGGNTIYF. CDR3 DNA: TGTGCCAGCGGAAGGACAGGGGGAAACACCATATATTTT.

The chain is built from TRBV2 and TRBJ2-7; TRBD1 is a possible D gene (7 bases). CDR1 and CDR2 from the germline V gene are SNHLY and FYNNEI. The V end was cut by 8 bases, the J end by 2 bases, with 13 bases between. The CDR3 consists of 13 residues. In nucleotides, the CDR3 is TGTGCCAGCGGGGGGACAGCAACCTACGAGCAGTACTTC. This gives the protein CASGGTATYEQYF.

The gene calls are TRBV25-1 and TRBJ2-7; D may be TRBD1 (6 bases). The CDR3 has 14 amino acids. From germline, CDR1 is MGHDK and CDR2 SYGVNS. V lost 6 bases, J lost 4 bases, and 16 bases lay in between. The CDR3 sequence: CASRPGQALYEQYF. CDR3 coding DNA: TGTGCCAGCAGGCCGGGACAAGCATTGTACGAGCAGTACTTC.

The V gene is TRBV18, the J gene TRBJ2-1, with a tentative D call TRBD2 (6 bases). V lost 6 bases, J lost 5 bases, and 14 bases lay in between. This CDR3 comprises 14 residues. Germline-derived CDR1 and CDR2 are KGHSH and LQKENI. The CDR3 protein is CASSARTNNNEQFF. The CDR3 DNA follows: TGTGCCAGCTCGGCCAGGACTAACAACAATGAGCAGTTCTTC.

V is TRBV5-1 and J is TRBJ2-2, with 11 positions matching TRBD2. V lost 0 bases to trimming and J lost 7 bases; unmatched junction nucleotides: 2. Germline V gene sequence: CDR1 SGHRS, CDR2 YFSETQ. CDR3 size: 15 residues. The CDR3 bases are TGCGCCAGCAGCTTGGGCACTAGCGGGAGCGGGGAGCTGTTTTTT. Translated, it gives CASSLGTSGSGELFF.

The gene calls are TRBV5-8 and TRBJ1-1; D unresolved. Germline loops: CDR1 SGHTS, CDR2 YDEGEE. The ends were cut back, 2 bases at V and 3 bases at J, with 5 bases in the middle. The CDR3 sequence is 12 residues long. CDR3 residues: CASSFTDTEAFF. In DNA form, the CDR3 reads TGTGCCAGCAGCTTTACAGACACTGAAGCTTTCTTT.

The chain carries TRBV29-1 and TRBJ2-7, with 8 bases lining up with TRBD2. V trimming: 5 bases; J trimming: 4 bases; junction bases outside the gene matches: 4. In germline, CDR1 is SQVTM, CDR2 ANQGSEA. CDR3 size: 12 residues. CDR3 amino acids: CSVQTSGYEQYF. CDR3 DNA: TGCAGCGTTCAAACTAGCGGTTACGAGCAGTACTTC.

The rearrangement uses TRBV14 and TRBJ1-3; TRBD1 aligns across 7 bases. V lost 5 bases and J lost 3; bases outside the gene matches: 1. This CDR3 region has 13 residues. Germline V CDR1 and CDR2: SGHDN, FVKESK. The CDR3 loop reads CASSGTVGNTIYF. CDR3 nucleotides: TGTGCCAGCAGCGGGACAGTTGGAAACACCATATATTTT.

The chain couples TRBV4-1 to TRBJ2-3; D is perhaps TRBD2 (5 bases). This CDR3 is 15 amino acids long. The V and J ends lost 1 base and 1 base respectively, with 9 bases between them. The germline V gene has CDR1 MGHRA and CDR2 YSYEKL. DNA for the CDR3: TGCGCCAGCAGCCAAGGAGGACTCGGCACAGATACGCAGTATTTT. Translation: CASSQGGLGTDTQYF.

This clone was counted a single time. The chain combines TRBV18 with TRBJ2-7; 9 bases align to TRBD1. Unmatched junction bases numbered 11, after V lost 1 base and J lost 1 base. The CDR3 has 18 amino acids. CDR1 is KGHSH and CDR2 is LQKENI in the germline V gene. CDR3 DNA: TGTGCCAGCTCACCACGGGACAGGGTCAAGACGAATTCCTACGAGCAGTACTTC. It is translated as CASSPRDRVKTNSYEQYF. Full variable domain (rest looked up from reference TRBV18 and TRBJ2-7): NAGVMQNPRHLVRRRGQEARLRCSPMKGHSHVYWYRQLPEEGLKFMVYLQKENIIDESGMPKERFSAEFPKEGPSILRIQQVVRGDSAAYFCASSPRDRVKTNSYEQYFGPGTRLTVT.

J is TRBJ2-1 and V is TRBV7-9; D may be TRBD2 (6 bases). The germline gives CDR1 SEHNR, CDR2 FQNEAQ (reference sequence). V was pared by 2 bases and J by 1 base, with 15 bases between. This CDR3 comprises 17 residues. DNA for the CDR3: TGTGCCAGCAGCTTATGGTCGGGAGAGGCGTCCTACAATGAGCAGTTCTTC. Its protein product is CASSLWSGEASYNEQFF.

The chain employs TRBV18 and TRBJ1-2; D unresolved. In germline, CDR1 is KGHSH, CDR2 LQKENI. This CDR3 spans 12 amino acids. The ends were cut back, 5 bases at V and 7 bases at J, with 11 bases in the middle. The CDR3 loop reads CASSEGTSGYTF. The DNA for the CDR3 is TGTGCCAGCTCAGAGGGAACCAGTGGCTACACCTTC.

This clone was found once. The chain is built from TRBV27 and TRBJ1-1, with TRBD1 as a possible D gene (6 bases). Looked up from germline, CDR1 is MNHEY and CDR2 is SMNVEV (reference sequence). This CDR3 region has 14 residues. V was cut by 2 bases and J by 8 bases, with 15 bases left in between. For the CDR3, the DNA is TGTGCCAGCAGTTTAGGCCAACCGACAGGAGAAGCTTTCTTT. Protein: CASSLGQPTGEAFF.

This clone came up once. This chain links TRBV15 with TRBJ1-4, with unresolved D. Between the trimmed V and J ends, which lost 4 bases and 5 bases, there was a span of 17 bases. The germline CDR1 and CDR2 sequences are LNHNV and YYDKDF (reference sequence). This CDR3 region has 16 residues. Written as DNA, the CDR3 is TGTGCCACCAGCAACGACTTGGAGCAGCTGAATGAAAAACTGTTTTTT. Translation gives CATSNDLEQLNEKLFF.

This clone was seen just once. The rearrangement uses TRBV6-4 and TRBJ1-2; 8 bases fit TRBD1. The J segment lost 2 bases and the V segment lost 4 bases, leaving 6 bases of the junction unmatched. Germline-derived CDR1 and CDR2 are MRHNA and SNTAGT. The CDR3 length is 15 residues. The CDR3 DNA follows: TGTGCCAGCAGTGTCGGACAGGGCGCGAACTATGGCTACACCTTC. Its protein is CASSVGQGANYGYTF.

The rearrangement joins TRBV6-5 to TRBJ2-5; D uncertain. This CDR3 region has 11 residues. Per germline, CDR1 MNHEY and CDR2 SVGAGI. Trimming cost V 7 bases and J 4 bases, with 7 bases left between them. CDR3 sequence: CASNLRETQYF. DNA for the CDR3: TGTGCCAGCAACCTGAGAGAGACCCAGTACTTC.

V usage is TRBV25-1 and J usage is TRBJ2-1, with 9 bases identical to TRBD2. This CDR3 is built from 14 residues. The V gene end was trimmed by 2 bases and the J gene end by 8 bases; junction bases not matched to a gene: 4. Per the germline V gene, CDR1 is MGHDK and CDR2 is SYGVNS. The CDR3 region is CASSELAGLDEQFF. In DNA form, the CDR3 reads TGTGCCAGCAGTGAACTAGCGGGATTAGATGAGCAGTTCTTC.